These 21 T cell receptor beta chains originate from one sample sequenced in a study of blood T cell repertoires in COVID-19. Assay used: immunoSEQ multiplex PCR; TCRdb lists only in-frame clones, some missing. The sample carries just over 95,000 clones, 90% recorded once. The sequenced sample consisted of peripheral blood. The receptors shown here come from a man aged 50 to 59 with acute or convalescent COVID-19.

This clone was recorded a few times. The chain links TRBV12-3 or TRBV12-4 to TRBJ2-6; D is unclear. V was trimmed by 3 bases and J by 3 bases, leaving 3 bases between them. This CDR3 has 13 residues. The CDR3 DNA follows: TGTGCCAGCAGTTTCAATGGGGCCAACGTCCTGACTTTC. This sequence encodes CASSFNGANVLTF.

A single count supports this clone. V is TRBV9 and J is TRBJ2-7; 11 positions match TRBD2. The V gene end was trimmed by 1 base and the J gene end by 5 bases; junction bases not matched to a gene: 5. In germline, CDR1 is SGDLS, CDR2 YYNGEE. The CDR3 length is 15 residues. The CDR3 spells CASSVLAGGRNEQYF. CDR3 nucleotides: TGTGCCAGCAGCGTATTAGCGGGAGGGAGGAACGAGCAGTACTTC.

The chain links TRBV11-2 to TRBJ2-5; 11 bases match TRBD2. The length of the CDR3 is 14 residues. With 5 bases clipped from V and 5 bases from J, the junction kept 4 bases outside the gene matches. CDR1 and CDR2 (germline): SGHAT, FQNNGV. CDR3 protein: CASSPPSGGETQYF. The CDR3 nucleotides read TGTGCCAGCAGCCCCCCTAGCGGGGGGGAGACCCAGTACTTC.

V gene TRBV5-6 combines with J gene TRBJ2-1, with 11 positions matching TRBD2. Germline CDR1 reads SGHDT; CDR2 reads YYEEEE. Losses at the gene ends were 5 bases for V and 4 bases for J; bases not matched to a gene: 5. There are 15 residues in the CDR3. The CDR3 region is CASRTGTSGYNEQFF. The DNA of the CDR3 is TGTGCCAGCAGGACCGGGACTAGCGGATACAATGAGCAGTTCTTC.

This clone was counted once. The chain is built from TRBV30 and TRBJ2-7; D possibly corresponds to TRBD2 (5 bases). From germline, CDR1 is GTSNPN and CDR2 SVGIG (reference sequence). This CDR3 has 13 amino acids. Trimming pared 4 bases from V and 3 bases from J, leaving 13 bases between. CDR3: CAWTGGLNYEQYF. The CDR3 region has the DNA TGTGCCTGGACAGGAGGCCTTAACTACGAGCAGTACTTC.

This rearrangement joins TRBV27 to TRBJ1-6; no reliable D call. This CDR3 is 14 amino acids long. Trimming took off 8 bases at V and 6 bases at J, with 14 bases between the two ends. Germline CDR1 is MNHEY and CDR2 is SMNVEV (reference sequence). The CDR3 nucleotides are TGTGCCAGCGGGAGAGGGTCTGGTAATTCACCCCTCCACTTT. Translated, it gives CASGRGSGNSPLHF.

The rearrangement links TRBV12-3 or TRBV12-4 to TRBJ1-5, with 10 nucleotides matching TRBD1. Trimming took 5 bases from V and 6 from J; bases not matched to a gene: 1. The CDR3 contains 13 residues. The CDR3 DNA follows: TGTGCCAGCAGTCGACAGGGGGCTCAGCCCCAGCATTTT. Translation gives CASSRQGAQPQHF.

The DNA of the CDR3 is TGTGCCAGCAGCGCATACGGGACAGGGAACACTGAAGCTTTCTTT. The encoded protein is CASSAYGTGNTEAFF. The chain employs TRBV5-6 and TRBJ1-1; 8 nucleotides agree with TRBD1. The CDR3 is 15 residues long. Germline V lookup: CDR1 SGHDT, CDR2 YYEEEE. With V trimmed by 4 bases and J by 1 base, 6 bases remained unmatched.

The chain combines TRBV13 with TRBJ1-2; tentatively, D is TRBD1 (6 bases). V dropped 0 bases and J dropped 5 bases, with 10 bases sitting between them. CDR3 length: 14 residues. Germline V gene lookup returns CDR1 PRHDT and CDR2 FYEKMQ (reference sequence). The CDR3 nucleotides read TGTGCCAGCAGCTTAGGACCAGGGGAATATGGCTACACCTTC. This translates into CASSLGPGEYGYTF.

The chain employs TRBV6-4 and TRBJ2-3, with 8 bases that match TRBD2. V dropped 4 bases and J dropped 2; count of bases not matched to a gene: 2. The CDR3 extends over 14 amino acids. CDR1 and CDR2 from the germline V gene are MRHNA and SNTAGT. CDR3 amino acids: CASSVAGLTDTQYF. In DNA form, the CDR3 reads TGTGCCAGCAGTGTAGCGGGACTCACAGATACGCAGTATTTT.

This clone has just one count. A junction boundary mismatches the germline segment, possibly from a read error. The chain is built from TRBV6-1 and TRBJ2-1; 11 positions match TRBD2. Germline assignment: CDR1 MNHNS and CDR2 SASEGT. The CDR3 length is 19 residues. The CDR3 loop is CASSEPARVGTSGYTEQFF. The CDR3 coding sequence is TGTGCCAGCAGTGAACCGGCGAGAGTTGGGACTAGCGGTTACACTGAGCAGTTCTTC.

This CDR3 reads CASSPGGNTEAFF. Written as DNA, the CDR3 is TGCGCCAGTAGTCCAGGGGGGAACACTGAAGCTTTCTTT. The chain recombines TRBV5-1 with TRBJ1-1, with 7 bases fitting TRBD1. This CDR3 region has 13 residues. Trimming at V came to 8 bases and at J to 1 base, leaving 5 bases not matched to a gene. Looked up from germline, CDR1 is SGHRS and CDR2 is YFSETQ.

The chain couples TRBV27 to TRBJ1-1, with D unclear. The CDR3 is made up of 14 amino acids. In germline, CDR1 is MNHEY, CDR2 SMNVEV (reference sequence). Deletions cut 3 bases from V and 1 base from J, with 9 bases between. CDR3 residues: CASSLVRSNTEAFF. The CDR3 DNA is TGTGCCAGCAGTTTGGTCAGGTCGAACACTGAAGCTTTCTTT.

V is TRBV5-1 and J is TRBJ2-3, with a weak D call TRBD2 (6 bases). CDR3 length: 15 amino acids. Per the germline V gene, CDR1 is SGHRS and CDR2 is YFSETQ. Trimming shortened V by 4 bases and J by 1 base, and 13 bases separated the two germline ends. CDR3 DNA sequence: TGCGCCAGCAGCCCGAATGGGGAGGGCACAGATACGCAGTATTTT. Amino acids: CASSPNGEGTDTQYF.

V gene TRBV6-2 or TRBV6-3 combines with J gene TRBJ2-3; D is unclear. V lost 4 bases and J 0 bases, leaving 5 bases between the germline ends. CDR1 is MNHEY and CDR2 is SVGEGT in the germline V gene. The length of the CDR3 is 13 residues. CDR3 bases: TGTGCCAGCAGTTGGCAGAGCACAGATACGCAGTATTTT. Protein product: CASSWQSTDTQYF.

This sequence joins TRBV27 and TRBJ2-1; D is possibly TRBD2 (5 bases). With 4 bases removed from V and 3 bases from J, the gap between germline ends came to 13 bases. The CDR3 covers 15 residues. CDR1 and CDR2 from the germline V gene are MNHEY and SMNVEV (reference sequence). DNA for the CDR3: TGTGCCAGCAGTTCGGTGGGAGCTGGCTACAATGAGCAGTTCTTC. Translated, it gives CASSSVGAGYNEQFF.

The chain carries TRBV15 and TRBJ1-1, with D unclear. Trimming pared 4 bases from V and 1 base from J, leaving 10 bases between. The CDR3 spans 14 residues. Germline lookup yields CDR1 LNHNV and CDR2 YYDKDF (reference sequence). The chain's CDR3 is CATSKGGPNTEAFF. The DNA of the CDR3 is TGTGCCACCAGCAAGGGAGGACCGAACACTGAAGCTTTCTTT. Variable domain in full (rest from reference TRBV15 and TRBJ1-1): DAMVIQNPRYQVTQFGKPVTLSCSQTLNHNVMYWYQQKSSQAPKLLFHYYDKDFNNEADTPDNFQSRRPNTSFCFLDIRSPGLGDTAMYLCATSKGGPNTEAFFGQGTRLTVV.

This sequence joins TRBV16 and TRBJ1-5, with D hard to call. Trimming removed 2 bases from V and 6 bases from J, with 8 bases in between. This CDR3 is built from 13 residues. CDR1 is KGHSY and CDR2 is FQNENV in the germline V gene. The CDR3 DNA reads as TGTGCCAGCAGCCAAACGGCAGGTCAGCCCCAGCATTTT. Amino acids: CASSQTAGQPQHF.

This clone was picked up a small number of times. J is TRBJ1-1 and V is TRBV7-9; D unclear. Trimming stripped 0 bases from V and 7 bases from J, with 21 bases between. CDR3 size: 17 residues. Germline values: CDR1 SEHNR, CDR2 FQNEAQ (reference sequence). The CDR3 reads CASSLAVLGRVMGEAFF. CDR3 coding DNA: TGTGCCAGCAGCTTAGCCGTTCTCGGGAGGGTAATGGGTGAAGCTTTCTTT.

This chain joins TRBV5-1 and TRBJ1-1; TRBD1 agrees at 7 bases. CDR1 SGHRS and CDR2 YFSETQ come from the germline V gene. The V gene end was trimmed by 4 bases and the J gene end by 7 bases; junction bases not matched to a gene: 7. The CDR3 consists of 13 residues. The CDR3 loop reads CASSTGQLGEAFF. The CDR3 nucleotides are TGCGCCAGCAGCACGGGACAGTTGGGTGAAGCTTTCTTT.

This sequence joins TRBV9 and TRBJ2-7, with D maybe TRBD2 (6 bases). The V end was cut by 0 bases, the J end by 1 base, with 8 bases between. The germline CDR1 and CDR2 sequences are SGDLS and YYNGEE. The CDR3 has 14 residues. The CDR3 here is CASSVEAGSYEQYF. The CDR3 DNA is TGTGCCAGCAGCGTAGAAGCGGGTTCCTACGAGCAGTACTTC.